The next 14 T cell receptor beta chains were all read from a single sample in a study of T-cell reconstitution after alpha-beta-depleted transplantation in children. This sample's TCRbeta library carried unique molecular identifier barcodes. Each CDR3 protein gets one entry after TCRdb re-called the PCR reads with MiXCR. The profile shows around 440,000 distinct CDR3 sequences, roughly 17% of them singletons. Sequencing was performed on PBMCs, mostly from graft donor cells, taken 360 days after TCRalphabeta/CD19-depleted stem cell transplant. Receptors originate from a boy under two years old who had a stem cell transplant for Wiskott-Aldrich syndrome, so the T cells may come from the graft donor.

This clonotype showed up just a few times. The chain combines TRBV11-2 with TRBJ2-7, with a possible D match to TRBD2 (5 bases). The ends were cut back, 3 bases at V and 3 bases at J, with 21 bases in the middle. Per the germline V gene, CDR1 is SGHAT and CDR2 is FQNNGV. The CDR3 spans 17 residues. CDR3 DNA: TGTGCCAGCAGCTTCTATCCTCGGGGTCAAGGGAGCTACGAGCAGTACTTC. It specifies CASSFYPRGQGSYEQYF.

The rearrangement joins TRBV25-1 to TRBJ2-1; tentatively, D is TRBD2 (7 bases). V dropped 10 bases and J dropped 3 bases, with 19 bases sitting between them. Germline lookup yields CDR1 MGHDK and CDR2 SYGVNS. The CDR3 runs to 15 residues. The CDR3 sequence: CATSTRGGSYNEQFF. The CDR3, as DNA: TGTGCCACCTCCACAAGGGGGGGAAGCTACAATGAGCAGTTCTTC.

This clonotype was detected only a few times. CDR3 sequence: CASSDGGRETQYF. The CDR3 DNA follows: TGCGCCAGCAGTGATGGGGGCCGGGAGACCCAGTACTTC. The chain combines TRBV10-1 with TRBJ2-5; weak D call: TRBD1 (6 bases). The V end lost 3 bases, the J end lost 5 bases, and 10 bases lay between the germline ends. Germline V gene sequence: CDR1 WNHNN, CDR2 SYGVQD (reference sequence). The CDR3 is made up of 13 amino acids.

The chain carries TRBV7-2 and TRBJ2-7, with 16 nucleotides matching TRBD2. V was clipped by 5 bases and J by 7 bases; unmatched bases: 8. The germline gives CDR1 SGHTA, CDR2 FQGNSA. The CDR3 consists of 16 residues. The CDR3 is CASSQPGLAGGREQYF. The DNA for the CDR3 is TGTGCCAGCAGCCAACCGGGACTAGCGGGAGGGCGGGAGCAGTACTTC.

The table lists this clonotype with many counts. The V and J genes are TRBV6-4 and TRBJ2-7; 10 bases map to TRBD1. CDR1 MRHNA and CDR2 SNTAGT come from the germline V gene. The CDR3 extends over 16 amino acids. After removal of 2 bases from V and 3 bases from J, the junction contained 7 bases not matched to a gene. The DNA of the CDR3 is TGTGCCAGCAGTGACCGAGGGACAGGGGCGGACTACGAGCAGTACTTC. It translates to CASSDRGTGADYEQYF.

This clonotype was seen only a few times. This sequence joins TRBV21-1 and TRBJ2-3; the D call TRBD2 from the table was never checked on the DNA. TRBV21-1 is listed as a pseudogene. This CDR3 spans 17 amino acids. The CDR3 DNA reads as TGTGCCAGCAGCTGTACTGGGGAGAGTTTAAGCACAGATACGCAGTATTTT. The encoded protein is CASSCTGESLSTDTQYF.

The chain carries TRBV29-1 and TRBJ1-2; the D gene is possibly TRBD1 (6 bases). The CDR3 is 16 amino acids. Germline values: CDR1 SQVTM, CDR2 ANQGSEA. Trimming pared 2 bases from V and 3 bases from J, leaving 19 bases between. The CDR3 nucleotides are TGCAGCGTTGAAAGGGGGAACGAGACATCCTACTATGGCTACACCTTC. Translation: CSVERGNETSYYGYTF.

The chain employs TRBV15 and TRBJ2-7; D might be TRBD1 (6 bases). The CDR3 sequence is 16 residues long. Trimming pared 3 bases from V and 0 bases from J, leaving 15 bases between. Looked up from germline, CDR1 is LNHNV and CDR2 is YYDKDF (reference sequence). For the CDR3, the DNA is TGTGCCACCAGCAGGTCCAGGGGCCTTAGCTCCTACGAGCAGTACTTC. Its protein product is CATSRSRGLSSYEQYF.

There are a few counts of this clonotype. As DNA, the CDR3 is TGCGCCAGCAGCTTGGCAGGGACTACTAACTATGGCTACACCTTC. Encoded protein: CASSLAGTTNYGYTF. V and J are TRBV5-1 and TRBJ1-2; a possible D gene is TRBD1 (5 bases). This CDR3 has 15 amino acids. Trimming cost V 0 bases and J 0 bases, with 9 bases left between them. Per the germline V gene, CDR1 is SGHRS and CDR2 is YFSETQ. The full variable domain, its missing parts supplied by reference TRBV5-1 and TRBJ1-2, is KAGVTQTPRYLIKTRGQQVTLSCSPISGHRSVSWYQQTPGQGLQFLFEYFSETQRNKGNFPGRFSGRQFSNSRSEMNVSTLELGDSALYLCASSLAGTTNYGYTFGSGTRLTVV.

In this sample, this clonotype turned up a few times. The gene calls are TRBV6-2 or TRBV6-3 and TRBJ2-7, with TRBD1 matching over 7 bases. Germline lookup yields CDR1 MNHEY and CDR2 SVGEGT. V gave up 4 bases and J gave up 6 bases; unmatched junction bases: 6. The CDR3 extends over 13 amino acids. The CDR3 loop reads CASSFDRVGEQYF. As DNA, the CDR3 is TGTGCCAGCAGTTTTGACAGGGTCGGCGAGCAGTACTTC.

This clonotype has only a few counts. Written as DNA, the CDR3 is TGTGCCAGCAGTTTGTCTAGCGGGAGGACCGCCGGGGAGCTGTTTTTT. It yields the protein CASSLSSGRTAGELFF. The chain has TRBV12-3 or TRBV12-4 and TRBJ2-2, with 11 bases lining up with TRBD2. V was pared by 3 bases and J by 6 bases, with 6 bases of the junction left unmatched. The CDR3 loop spans 16 amino acids.

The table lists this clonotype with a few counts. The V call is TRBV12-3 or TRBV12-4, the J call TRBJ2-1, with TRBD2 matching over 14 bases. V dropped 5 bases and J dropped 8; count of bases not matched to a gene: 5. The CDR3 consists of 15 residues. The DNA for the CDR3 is TGTGCCAGCAGTAGACTAGCGGGAGGGAGGTATGAGCAGTTCTTC. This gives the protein CASSRLAGGRYEQFF.

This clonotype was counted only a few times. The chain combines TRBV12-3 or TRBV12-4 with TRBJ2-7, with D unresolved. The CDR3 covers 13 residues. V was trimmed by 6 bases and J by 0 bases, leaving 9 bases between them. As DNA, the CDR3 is TGTGCCAGCAGAAGACCGACCTCCTACGAGCAGTACTTC. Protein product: CASRRPTSYEQYF.

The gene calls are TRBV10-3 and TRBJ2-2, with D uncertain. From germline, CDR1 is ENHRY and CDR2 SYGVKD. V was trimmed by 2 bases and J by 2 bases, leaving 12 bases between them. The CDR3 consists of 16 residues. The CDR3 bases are TGTGCCATCAGTGAGCCCCTGGGCAGAAACACCGGGGAGCTGTTTTTT. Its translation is CAISEPLGRNTGELFF.